At least ten counts were recorded for the clone carrying this T cell receptor beta chain. Its cognate antigen is unknown. This entry belongs to a study of T cell repertoires in cytomegalovirus infection. Findings of the study overall: In two of eight donors, the top clonotype was HLA-C-restricted CMV-specific.

Each CDR3 protein gets one entry after TCRdb re-called the reads with MiXCR. The sample yields 450,000 to 550,000 distinct CDR3 sequences, approximately 17% seen once. CDR1 is MNHEY, CDR2 SMNVEV, per germline (reference sequence). The CDR3 is 16 amino acids. Deletions cut 3 bases from V and 3 bases from J, with 18 bases between. V and J are TRBV27 and TRBJ2-7; D might be TRBD1 (6 bases). The material sequenced was CD8+ T cells from PBMCs. The clonotype was recovered from a human donor in good health (CMV status not recorded). Some clones in this sample may be carry-over from other donors' samples. Here the CDR3 reads CASSFGNPGHHYEQYF. The CDR3 DNA reads TGTGCCAGCAGTTTTGGGAACCCGGGACACCACTACGAGCAGTACTTC.